This TCR beta chain is from a study of shared clonotypes between healthy human individuals. Study-wide background: Every donor yielded three CD4 naive, three CD4 memory, two CD8 naive and one CD8 memory plate. Study-wide results and caveats: Donors were few, which limited the genetic and exposure-history diversity represented.

The V end was cut by 2 bases, the J end by 7 bases, with 8 bases between. CDR1 MNHEY and CDR2 SVGAGI come from the germline V gene. This CDR3 is built from 12 residues. Terminally differentiated effector memory CD45RA+ cells were excluded from the naive CD8 cells, which were CD45RO-negative and positively selected for CCR7. The data were produced by immunoSEQ multiplex PCR, yet TCRdb's version contains in-frame clones alone and is incomplete. The sample lists over 2,000,000 clones; just over 90% were seen once. To note about this clone: Its antigen is not identified.

Sequenced sample: naive CD8+ T cells from PBMCs. The rearrangement joins TRBV6-5 to TRBJ1-1; D remains ambiguous. The receptor's source is a young man in good health. Some clones in this sample may be carry-over from other donors' samples. The CDR3 DNA reads TGTGCCAGCAGTTACAGGGCGGGTGAAGCTTTCTTT. Translation gives CASSYRAGEAFF.